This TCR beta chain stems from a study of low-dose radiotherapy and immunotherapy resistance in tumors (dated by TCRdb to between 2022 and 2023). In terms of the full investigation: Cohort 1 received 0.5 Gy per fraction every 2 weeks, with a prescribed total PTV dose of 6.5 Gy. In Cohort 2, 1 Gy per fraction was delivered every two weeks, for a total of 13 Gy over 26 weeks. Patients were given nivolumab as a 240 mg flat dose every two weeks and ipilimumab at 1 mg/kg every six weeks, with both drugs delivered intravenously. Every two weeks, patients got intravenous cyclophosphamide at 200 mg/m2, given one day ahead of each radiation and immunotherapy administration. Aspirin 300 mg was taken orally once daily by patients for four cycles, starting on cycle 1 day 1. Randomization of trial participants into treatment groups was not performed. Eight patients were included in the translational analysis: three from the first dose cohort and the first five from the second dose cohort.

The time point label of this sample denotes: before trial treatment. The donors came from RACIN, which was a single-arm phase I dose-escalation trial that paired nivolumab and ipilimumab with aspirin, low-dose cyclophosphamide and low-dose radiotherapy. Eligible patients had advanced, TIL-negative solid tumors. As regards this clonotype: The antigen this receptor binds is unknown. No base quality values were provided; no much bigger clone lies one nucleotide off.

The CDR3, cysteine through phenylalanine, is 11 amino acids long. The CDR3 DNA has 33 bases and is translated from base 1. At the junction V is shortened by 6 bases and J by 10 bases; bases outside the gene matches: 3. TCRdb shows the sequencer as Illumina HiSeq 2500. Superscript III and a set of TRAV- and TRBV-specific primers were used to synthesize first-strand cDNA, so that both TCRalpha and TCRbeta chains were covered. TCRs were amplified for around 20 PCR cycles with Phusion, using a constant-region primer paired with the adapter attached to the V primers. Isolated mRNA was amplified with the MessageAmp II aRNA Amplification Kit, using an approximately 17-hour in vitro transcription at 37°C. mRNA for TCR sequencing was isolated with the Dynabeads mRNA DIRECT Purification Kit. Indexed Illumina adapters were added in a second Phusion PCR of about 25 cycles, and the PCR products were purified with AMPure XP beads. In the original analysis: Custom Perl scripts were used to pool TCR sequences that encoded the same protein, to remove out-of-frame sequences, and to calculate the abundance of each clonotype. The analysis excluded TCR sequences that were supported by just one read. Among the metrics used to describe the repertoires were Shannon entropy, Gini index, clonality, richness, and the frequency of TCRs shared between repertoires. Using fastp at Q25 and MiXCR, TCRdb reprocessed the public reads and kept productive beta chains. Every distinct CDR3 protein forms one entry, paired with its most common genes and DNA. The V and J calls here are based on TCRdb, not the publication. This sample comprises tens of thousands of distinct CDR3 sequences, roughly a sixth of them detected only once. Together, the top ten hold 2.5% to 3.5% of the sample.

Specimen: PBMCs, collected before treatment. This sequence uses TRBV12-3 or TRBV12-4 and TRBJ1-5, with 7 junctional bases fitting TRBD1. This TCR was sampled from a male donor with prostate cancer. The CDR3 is CASRRQGPQHF. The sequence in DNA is TGTGCCAGCAGACGACAGGGACCCCAGCATTTT.